This passage covers 19 T cell receptor beta chains from one sample sequenced in a study of CD8 T cells in ankylosing spondylitis (dated 2017 in TCRdb). The library was made by 5' RACE. The instrument was an Illumina HiSeq 2500. Starting from the raw public reads, TCRdb applied fastp trimming at Q25, assembled clones with MiXCR and retained in-frame beta chains. Rows merge per CDR3 protein into single entries with the most common DNA and genes. The sample yields a few hundred thousand distinct CDR3 sequences; more than 15% were counted once. Around a third of the sample is taken by the ten largest. The material sequenced was blood, either unsorted or a sorted T cell fraction (not recorded which). These receptors were taken from a male donor with ankylosing spondylitis or in good health (not recorded which).

The V call is TRBV20-1, the J call TRBJ2-7, with 13 bases identical to TRBD2. The junction had 14 bases not matched to a gene; V was cut back by 6 bases and J by 9 bases. From germline, CDR1 is DFQATT and CDR2 SNEGSKA (reference sequence). The CDR3 runs to 15 residues. For the CDR3, the DNA is TGCAGTGCCCCGAATCCCACTAGCGGGAGGGTCGGGCAGTACTTC. It codes for CSAPNPTSGRVGQYF.

The V and J genes are TRBV29-1 and TRBJ1-5; perhaps TRBD1 as D (5 bases). The CDR3 spans 13 residues. V lost 4 bases to trimming and J lost 6 bases, with 13 bases between them. The germline gives CDR1 SQVTM, CDR2 ANQGSEA. The CDR3 sequence is CSVGIGAGQPQHF. CDR3 DNA sequence: TGCAGCGTTGGGATAGGGGCCGGTCAGCCCCAGCATTTT.

This clonotype was recorded a few times. This chain links TRBV6-2 or TRBV6-3 with TRBJ1-6, with 9 bases matching TRBD1. The germline V gene encodes CDR1 MNHEY and CDR2 SVGEGT. The CDR3 extends over 17 amino acids. With V trimmed by 2 bases and J by 8 bases, 10 bases remained unmatched. The CDR3: CASSYTNRDRVHSPLHF. The CDR3 DNA reads TGTGCCAGCAGTTACACCAACCGGGACAGGGTCCATTCACCCCTCCACTTT.

This clonotype was seen a handful of times. The rearrangement links TRBV15 to TRBJ2-1, with a tentative D call TRBD1 (5 bases). Per germline, CDR1 LNHNV and CDR2 YYDKDF (reference sequence). V dropped 4 bases and J dropped 9 bases, with 13 bases sitting between them. The CDR3 runs 13 residues. CDR3 amino acids: CATSTRQSSEQFF. The CDR3 DNA follows: TGTGCCACCAGCACTCGACAGTCCAGTGAGCAGTTCTTC.

The CDR3 DNA follows: TGTGCCAGCAGCCCCGGGGGAGATTGGGATGAGCAGTTCTTC. Residues: CASSPGGDWDEQFF. The chain carries TRBV7-9 and TRBJ2-1, with a weak D call TRBD2 (6 bases). This CDR3 region has 14 residues. CDR1 is SEHNR and CDR2 is FQNEAQ in the germline V gene (reference sequence). V was clipped by 5 bases and J by 8 bases, with 16 bases between them.

A remark on this clonotype: A read error may be the cause here, since a much bigger clone is one base away. The chain is built from TRBV18 and TRBJ2-4, with D perhaps TRBD1 or TRBD2 (5 bases each). Germline CDR1 reads KGHSH; CDR2 reads LQKENI. The V gene lost 4 bases and the J gene lost 0 bases, with 16 bases spanning the gap. This CDR3 spans 17 amino acids. For the CDR3, the DNA is TGTGCCAGCTCACTAGAACTTCCGGGACCAGCCAAAAACATTCAGTACTTC. It is translated as CASSLELPGPAKNIQYF. Variable domain in full (rest from reference TRBV18 and TRBJ2-4): NAGVMQNPRHLVRRRGQEARLRCSPMKGHSHVYWYRQLPEEGLKFMVYLQKENIIDESGMPKERFSAEFPKEGPSILRIQQVVRGDSAAYFCASSLELPGPAKNIQYFGAGTRLSVL.

This clonotype was counted many times. The chain recombines TRBV10-3 with TRBJ2-5; 12 nucleotides match TRBD2. The CDR3 extends over 16 amino acids. Germline-derived CDR1 and CDR2 are ENHRY and SYGVKD. V gave up 4 bases and J gave up 5 bases; unmatched junction bases: 8. The CDR3 DNA is TGTGCCATCAGTGTGGCGACTAGCGGGAGTGTTGAGACCCAGTACTTC. Translated: CAISVATSGSVETQYF.

There are many counts of this clonotype. V usage is TRBV4-1 and J usage is TRBJ1-5; D unresolved. The CDR3 covers 13 residues. From germline, CDR1 is MGHRA and CDR2 YSYEKL. V lost 0 bases, J lost 6 bases, and 6 bases lay in between. CDR3 protein: CASSQDGFQPQHF. The CDR3 nucleotides read TGCGCCAGCAGCCAAGACGGTTTTCAGCCCCAGCATTTT.

This clonotype was counted ten times or more. This chain links TRBV27 with TRBJ2-2; D is possibly TRBD1 or TRBD2 (5 bases each). CDR1 is MNHEY and CDR2 is SMNVEV in the germline V gene (reference sequence). V was pared by 7 bases and J by 4 bases, with 7 bases between. The CDR3 runs 12 residues. This CDR3 is CASTGATGELFF. DNA for the CDR3: TGTGCCAGCACCGGGGCCACCGGGGAGCTGTTTTTT.

This clonotype has only a few counts. The J gene is TRBJ2-1, the V gene TRBV7-9; TRBD2 matches at 7 bases. Germline V gives CDR1 SEHNR, CDR2 FQNEAQ (reference sequence). V was clipped by 2 bases and J by 6 bases; unmatched bases: 13. The CDR3 has 17 residues. The DNA of the CDR3 is TGTGCCAGCAGCTTACTTTCTAGCGGAGAAGGAGGCAATGAGCAGTTCTTC. Translated, it gives CASSLLSSGEGGNEQFF.

V is TRBV5-6 and J is TRBJ2-1, with 7 nucleotides matching TRBD2. After removal of 0 bases from V and 4 bases from J, the junction contained 7 bases not matched to a gene. Germline CDR1 SGHDT, CDR2 YYEEEE. The CDR3 runs to 16 residues. This CDR3 is CASSLGASGPYNEQFF. The CDR3 DNA sequence: TGTGCCAGCAGCTTGGGGGCTAGCGGACCTTACAATGAGCAGTTCTTC.

With respect to this clonotype: This clone may be a read error of a much larger clone one base away. The CDR3 does not end in the conserved phenylalanine or tryptophan, so this is likely a read error. J is TRBJ2-7 and V is TRBV5-1; maybe TRBD2 (6 bases). CDR1 and CDR2 (germline): SGHRS, YFSETQ. The CDR3 length is 13 residues. V lost 0 bases and J 6 bases, leaving 10 bases between the germline ends. CDR3 amino acids: CASSLGPSVEQYL. CDR3 DNA: TGCGCCAGCAGCTTGGGACCTAGCGTCGAGCAGTACCTC.

This clonotype has a handful of counts. The rearrangement links TRBV29-1 to TRBJ2-7; TRBD2 agrees at 9 bases. The V gene end was trimmed by 3 bases and the J gene end by 4 bases; junction bases not matched to a gene: 13. Looked up from germline, CDR1 is SQVTM and CDR2 is ANQGSEA. CDR3 length: 16 amino acids. The CDR3 sequence is CSVERIGAGGPYEQYF. The CDR3 region has the DNA TGCAGCGTTGAGCGTATTGGTGCGGGAGGGCCTTACGAGCAGTACTTC.

V gene TRBV9 combines with J gene TRBJ2-7; 12 bases fit TRBD1. The germline V gene has CDR1 SGDLS and CDR2 YYNGEE. The CDR3 sequence is 14 residues long. Germline trimming cut 7 bases from V and 4 bases from J; bases unmatched to any gene: 6. The CDR3 nucleotides read TGTGCCAGCCAACCGGGACAGGGGGCTTACGAGCAGTACTTC. It yields the protein CASQPGQGAYEQYF.

This clonotype was found a few times. The chain is built from TRBV5-6 and TRBJ2-5; D ambiguous. Trimming removed 2 bases at V and 4 bases at J, with 6 bases between. This CDR3 has 12 amino acids. The germline gives CDR1 SGHDT, CDR2 YYEEEE. The CDR3 sequence is CASSFYGETQYF. CDR3 bases: TGTGCCAGCAGCTTTTACGGAGAGACCCAGTACTTC. The complete variable domain, with remaining parts taken from reference TRBV5-6 and TRBJ2-5, reads DAGVTQSPTHLIKTRGQQVTLRCSPKSGHDTVSWYQQALGQGPQFIFQYYEEEERQRGNFPDRFSGHQFPNYSSELNVNALLLGDSALYLCASSFYGETQYFGPGTRLLVL.

This clonotype has more than one count but fewer than ten. This chain joins TRBV4-3 and TRBJ2-3; the match to TRBD2 covers 12 bases. Unmatched junction bases numbered 9, after V lost 5 bases and J lost 0 bases. The CDR3 spans 18 residues. Germline assignment: CDR1 LGHNA and CDR2 YSLEER. The CDR3 region is CASSKRSGTSGSTDTQYF. DNA of the CDR3: TGCGCCAGCAGCAAACGCTCCGGGACTAGCGGGAGCACAGATACGCAGTATTTT.

V and J are TRBV29-1 and TRBJ2-2, with D tentatively TRBD1 (5 bases). Germline loops: CDR1 SQVTM, CDR2 ANQGSEA. The CDR3 is 14 residues long. Trimming cost V 3 bases and J 2 bases, with 10 bases left between them. For the CDR3, the DNA is TGCAGCGTTGAGGCCAGGGAAAACACCGGGGAGCTGTTTTTT. Protein product: CSVEARENTGELFF.

The chain links TRBV28 to TRBJ2-1, with D hard to call. CDR1 and CDR2 (germline): MDHEN, SYDVKM. CDR3 length equals 16 residues. Trimming removed 1 base at V and 0 bases at J, with 10 bases between. CDR3 sequence: CASSLSRRSSYNEQFF. CDR3 sequence (DNA): TGTGCCAGCAGTTTATCCCGGAGAAGCTCCTACAATGAGCAGTTCTTC. Based on the CDR3 plus reference TRBV28 and TRBJ2-1, the full variable domain is DVKVTQSSRYLVKRTGEKVFLECVQDMDHENMFWYRQDPGLGLRLIYFSYDVKMKEKGDIPEGYSVSREKKERFSLILESASTNQTSMYLCASSLSRRSSYNEQFFGPGTRLTVL.

The genes are TRBV7-8 and TRBJ2-1; tentatively, D is TRBD2 (6 bases). V dropped 4 bases and J dropped 5 bases, with 12 bases sitting between them. This CDR3 comprises 14 residues. Germline V gives CDR1 SGHVS, CDR2 FQNEAQ. The CDR3 DNA reads TGTGCCAGCAGCTCCCCGGGGGTCAACAATGAGCAGTTCTTC. This codes for CASSSPGVNNEQFF. The full variable domain, its missing parts supplied by reference TRBV7-8 and TRBJ2-1, is GAGVSQSPRYKVAKRGQDVALRCDPISGHVSLFWYQQALGQGPEFLTYFQNEAQLDKSGLPSDRFFAERPEGSVSTLKIQRTQQEDSAVYLCASSSPGVNNEQFFGPGTRLTVL.